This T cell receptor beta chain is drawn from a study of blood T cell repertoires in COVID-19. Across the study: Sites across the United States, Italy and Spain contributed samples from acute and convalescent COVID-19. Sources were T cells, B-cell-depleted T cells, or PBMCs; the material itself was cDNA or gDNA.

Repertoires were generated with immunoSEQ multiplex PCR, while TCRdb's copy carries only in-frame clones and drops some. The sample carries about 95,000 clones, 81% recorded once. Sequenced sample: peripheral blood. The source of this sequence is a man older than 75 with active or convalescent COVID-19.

The DNA of the CDR3 is TGTGCCAGCAGTTACTCGAAGGGGGGGCGCGAGGGAGATACGCAGTATTTT. Its protein is CASSYSKGGREGDTQYF. The rearrangement links TRBV6-2 or TRBV6-3 to TRBJ2-3; possibly TRBD2 for D (7 bases). V was pared by 0 bases and J by 5 bases, with 18 bases between. Germline loops: CDR1 MNHEY, CDR2 SVGEGT. The CDR3 spans 17 residues.